The next 3 T cell receptor beta chains were all read from a single sample in a study of beta chain features in type 1 diabetes. Reverse transcription of all isolated RNA meant that expressed TCRB transcripts were sequenced. TCRdb keeps only in-frame clones here, not all; method: immunoSEQ multiplex PCR. This repertoire shows about 930,000 clones, under 20% found once; its top ten account for around 0.02%. The specimen was naive CD4+ T cells from blood. The receptors shown here come from a young woman in good health.

The V and J genes are TRBV10-3 and TRBJ2-7; 8 nucleotides match TRBD2. Germline V gene sequence: CDR1 ENHRY, CDR2 SYGVKD. The CDR3 totals 18 residues. Trimming removed 3 bases from V and 6 bases from J; junction bases left unmatched: 19. As DNA, the CDR3 is TGTGCCATCAGTGATCTAGTCCGACGGGAGGGCCGAGCGATCGAGCAGTACTTC. Protein: CAISDLVRREGRAIEQYF.

The table lists this clone with a few counts. This chain connects TRBV7-2 to TRBJ2-7; 7 bases map to TRBD1. The junction had 9 bases not matched to a gene; V was cut back by 5 bases and J by 2 bases. CDR1 and CDR2 from the germline V gene are SGHTA and FQGNSA. This CDR3 is built from 15 residues. The CDR3 DNA is TGTGCCAGCAGCACCTCTCCTGGGACAGCCTACGAGCAGTACTTC. This gives the protein CASSTSPGTAYEQYF. Complete variable domain (other parts from reference TRBV7-2 and TRBJ2-7): GAGVSQSPSNKVTEKGKDVELRCDPISGHTALYWYRQSLGQGLEFLIYFQGNSAPDKSGLPSDRFSAERTGGSVSTLTIQRTQQEDSAVYLCASSTSPGTAYEQYFGPGTRLTVT.

The CDR3, as DNA: TGCGCCAGCAGCGGACTCCCGTACGAGCAGTACTTC. Its protein product is CASSGLPYEQYF. The V call is TRBV10-2, the J call TRBJ2-7; TRBD2 might be the D (5 bases). Looked up from germline, CDR1 is WSHSY and CDR2 is SAAADI. The CDR3 length is 12 residues. Trimming took off 6 bases at V and 4 bases at J, with 10 bases between the two ends.